This paragraph covers one T cell receptor (beta chain) sequence. V lost 3 bases to trimming and J lost 0 bases, with 14 bases between them. CDR1 and CDR2 from the germline V gene are LGHNA and YNFKEQ. The CDR3 loop spans 16 amino acids. This entry is derived from a study of blood T cell repertoires in COVID-19. Only in-frame clones appear in the TCRdb table, and some are missing; sequencing was by immunoSEQ multiplex PCR. The table includes under 250,000 clones, approximately 85% detected once. J is TRBJ1-1 and V is TRBV4-2; D unresolved. The receptor was isolated from a woman over 75 with COVID-19, enrolled during active disease. The specimen sequenced was peripheral blood. CDR3 sequence: CASSQEWSSVNTEAFF. CDR3 coding DNA: TGTGCCAGCAGCCAGGAGTGGTCCAGTGTGAACACTGAAGCTTTCTTT.